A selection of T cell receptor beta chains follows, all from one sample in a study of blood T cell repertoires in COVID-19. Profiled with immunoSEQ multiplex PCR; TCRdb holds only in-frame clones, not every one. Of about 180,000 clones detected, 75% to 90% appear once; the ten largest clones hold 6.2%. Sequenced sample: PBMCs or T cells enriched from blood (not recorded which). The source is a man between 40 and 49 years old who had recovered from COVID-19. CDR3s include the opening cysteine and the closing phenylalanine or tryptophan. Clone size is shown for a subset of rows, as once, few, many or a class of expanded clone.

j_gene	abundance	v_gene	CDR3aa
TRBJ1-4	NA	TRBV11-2	CASSLDLSGFNEKLFF
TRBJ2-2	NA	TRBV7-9	CASSLGGGNTGELFF
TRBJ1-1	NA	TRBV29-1	CSSTGWMNTEAFF
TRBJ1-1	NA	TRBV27	CASSLLTGGPNTEAFF
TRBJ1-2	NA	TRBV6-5	CLSRGTYGYTF
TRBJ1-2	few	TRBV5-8	CASSLALGTDGYTF
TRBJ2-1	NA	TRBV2	CASTPRLGADNEQFF
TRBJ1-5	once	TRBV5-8	CASKPGSLGNQPQHF
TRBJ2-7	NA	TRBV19	CASSMYILANEQYF
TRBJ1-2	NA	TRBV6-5	CASRLDRQFNYGYTF
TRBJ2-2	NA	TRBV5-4	CASHKPGTGVVSGELFF
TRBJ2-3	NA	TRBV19	CASSLGAVTGASDTQYF
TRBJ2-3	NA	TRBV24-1	CATSDATGADTQYF
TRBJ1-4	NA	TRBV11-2	CASSLPDREKLFF
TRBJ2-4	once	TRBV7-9	CASSLTAAPKRLAKNIQYF
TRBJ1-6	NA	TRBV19	CATERDSNSPLHF
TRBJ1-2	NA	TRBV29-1	CSVEGGPDGYTF
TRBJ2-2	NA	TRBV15	CATSRTTGPGELFF
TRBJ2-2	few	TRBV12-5	CASGLNRAHTGELFF
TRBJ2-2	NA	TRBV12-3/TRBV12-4	CASSLNTGELFF
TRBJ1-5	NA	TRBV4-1	CASSQFPEFSQPQHF
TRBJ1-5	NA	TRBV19	CASSMGQGREPQHF
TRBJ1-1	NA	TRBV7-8	CASSFKTGPTRPNTEAFF
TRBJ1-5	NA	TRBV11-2	CASSLDGGGGAGNQPQHF
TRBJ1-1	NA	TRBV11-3	CASQGRRAFF
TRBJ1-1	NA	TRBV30	CAWDGGARGFF
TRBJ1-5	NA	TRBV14	CASSVRGPDQPQHF
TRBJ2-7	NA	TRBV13	CASSHQNYYEQYF
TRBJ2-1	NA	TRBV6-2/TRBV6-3	CASSHSVEQFF
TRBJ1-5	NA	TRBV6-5	CASVFDGNSNQPQHF
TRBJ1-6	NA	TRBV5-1	CASSSILQGAGANSPLHF
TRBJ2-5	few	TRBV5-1	CASSQDRVGLETQYF
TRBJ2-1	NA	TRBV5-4	CASSSRDRGGEQFF
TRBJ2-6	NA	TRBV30	CAERVSGANVLTF
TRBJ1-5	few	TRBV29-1	CSAGGTTSNQPQHF
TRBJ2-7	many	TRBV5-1	CASSEPPYEQYF
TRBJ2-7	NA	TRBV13	CASSAYRGAYEQYF
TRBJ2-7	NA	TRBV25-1	CASSEGVGRSHEQYF
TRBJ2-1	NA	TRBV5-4	CASSLVGGHEQFF
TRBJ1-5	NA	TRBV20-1	CSASGDQPQHF
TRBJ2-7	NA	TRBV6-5	CATDSYEQYF
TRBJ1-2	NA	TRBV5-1	CASSDGTAYGYTF
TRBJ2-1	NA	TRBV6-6	CASSIGGAFYNEQFF
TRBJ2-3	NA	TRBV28	CASSSTSGPDTQYF
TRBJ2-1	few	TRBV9	CASSTPMAATGPRLAGGYNEQFF
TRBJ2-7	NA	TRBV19	CASSIPRQGGNEQYF
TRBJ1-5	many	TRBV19	CASSANRGQPQHF
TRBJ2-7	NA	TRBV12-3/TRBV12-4	CASSFQGYEQYF
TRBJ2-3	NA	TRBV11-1	CASSPRLESDTQYF
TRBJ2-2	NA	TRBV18	CASSPPGASRTGELFF
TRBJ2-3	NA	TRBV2	CASPPGEQGWSDTQYF
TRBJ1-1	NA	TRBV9	CASSRGNTEAFF
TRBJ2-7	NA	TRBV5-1	CASSVAQGGYEQYF